In this sample, the clone carrying this T cell receptor beta chain turned up once. CDR1 and CDR2 from the germline V gene are MNHNS and SASEGT. This CDR3 has 14 amino acids. The V gene lost 1 base and the J gene lost 2 bases, with 8 bases spanning the gap. The data were taken from a study of blood T cell repertoires in COVID-19. Study background: The samples span acute and convalescent COVID-19 from the United States, Italy and Spain.

Authors' methods: Estimates of nucleated cell counts were drawn from the amplification of reference gene primers. Produced via immunoSEQ multiplex PCR; TCRdb's table is partial and in-frame only. D and trimming were read from the DNA, whereas the V and J calls and clone size are those reported in that table. The profile shows 200,000 to 250,000 clones, around nine tenths of them singletons. The sequence came from a woman aged 55-70 years with acute or convalescent COVID-19. Sequenced material: peripheral blood. This sequence joins TRBV6-1 and TRBJ2-5, with D unclear. DNA for the CDR3: TGTGCCAGCAGTGAAGATCTCACTCAAGAGACCCAGTACTTC. This encodes CASSEDLTQETQYF.